This T cell receptor beta chain was profiled in a study of T cells in Graves' hyperthyroidism and ophthalmopathy. The CDR3 length is 15 residues. J lost 5 bases, V lost 6 bases, and 10 bases had no gene match. Per the germline V gene, CDR1 is SEHNR and CDR2 is FQNEAQ (reference sequence). RNA transcripts were the template for amplifying TCR beta CDR3 regions. The TCR CDR3 was amplified in a first-round RT-PCR using the HTBI primer set. TCRdb redid the calling of the multiplex PCR reads with MiXCR, one entry per CDR3 protein. This sample has hundreds of thousands of distinct CDR3 sequences, with roughly 14% found just once.

This chain connects TRBV7-9 to TRBJ2-5; 9 nucleotides match TRBD1. The sequence was obtained from a man aged 18 to 30 with Graves' ophthalmopathy. Sequencing was performed on blood. The CDR3 here is CASRTGTGGGETQYF. CDR3 sequence (DNA): TGTGCCAGCAGAACCGGTACAGGGGGCGGCGAGACCCAGTACTTC.